The present T cell receptor beta chain was sequenced within a study of cytomegalovirus exposure and HLA in healthy donors. About this clone: Antigen unknown.

The CDR3 runs to 14 residues. Deletions cut 0 bases from V and 2 bases from J, with 9 bases between. Germline values: CDR1 SGHDT, CDR2 YYEEEE. Each of the donors was a healthy bone marrow donor. Both 60 Vbeta primers and 13 Jbeta primers went into the PCR. The data were produced by immunoSEQ multiplex PCR, yet TCRdb's version contains in-frame clones alone and is incomplete. This sample carries under 200,000 clones, 82% of them seen once, and the ten largest clones take less than 1%. Study-level points and caveats: For TCR beta chains, V- and J-gene trimming was later linked to a missense DCLRE1C variant.

The sample comprised PBMCs. The TCR comes from a girl aged 2 to 9 in good health and CMV-seropositive. The rearrangement uses TRBV5-6 and TRBJ2-7; TRBD1 is a possible D gene (5 bases). CDR3 in DNA: TGTGCCAGCAGCTTGGGTGGACAAACCTACGAGCAGTACTTC. Amino acid sequence: CASSLGGQTYEQYF.